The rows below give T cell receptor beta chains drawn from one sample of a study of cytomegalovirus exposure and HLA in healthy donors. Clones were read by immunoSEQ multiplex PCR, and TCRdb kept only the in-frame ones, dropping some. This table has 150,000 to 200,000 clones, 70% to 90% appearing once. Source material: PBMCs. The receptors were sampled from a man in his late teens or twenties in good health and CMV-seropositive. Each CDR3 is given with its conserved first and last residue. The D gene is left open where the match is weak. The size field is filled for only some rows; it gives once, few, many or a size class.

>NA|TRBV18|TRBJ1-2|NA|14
TGTGCCAGCTCACCGGCTACAGATGGGTTTGGCTACACCTTC
CASSPATDGFGYTF
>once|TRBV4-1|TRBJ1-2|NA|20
TGCGCCAGCAGCCAAGGCAGTGGGTCCTGGTCCCGGGAAGCTAACTATGGCTACACCTTC
CASSQGSGSWSREANYGYTF
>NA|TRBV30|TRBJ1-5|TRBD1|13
TGTGCCTGGAGTGTACAGGGGTCGAACCCCCAGCATTTT
CAWSVQGSNPQHF
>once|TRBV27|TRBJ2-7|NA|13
TGTGCCAGCAGTTTTGGGCAGGGAAACGAGCAGTACTTC
CASSFGQGNEQYF
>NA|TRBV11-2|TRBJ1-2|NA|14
TGTGCCAGCAGCTTATGGTCAGGAATCTATGGCTACACCTTC
CASSLWSGIYGYTF
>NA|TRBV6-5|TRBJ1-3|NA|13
TGTGCCAGCAGTTATCTATCTGGAAACACCATATATTTT
CASSYLSGNTIYF
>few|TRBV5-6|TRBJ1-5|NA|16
TGTGCCAGCATGCTTGGTTGGCAGGCGAGCAATCAGCCCCAGCATTTT
CASMLGWQASNQPQHF
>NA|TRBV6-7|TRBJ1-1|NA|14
TGTGCCAGCAGACCGCGACAGGAGCACACTGAAGCTTTCTTT
CASRPRQEHTEAFF
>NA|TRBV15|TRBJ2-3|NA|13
TGTGCCTCGAGACTACCTAGCACAGATACGCAGTATTTT
CASRLPSTDTQYF
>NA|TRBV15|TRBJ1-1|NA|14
TGTGCCACCAGCAGGGACAGAATGAACACTGAAGCTTTCTTT
CATSRDRMNTEAFF
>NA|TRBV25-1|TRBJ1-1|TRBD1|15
TGTGCCAGCAGGGTCGGTGGGACAGGACTGGTGAGGGCTTTCTTT
CASRVGGTGLVRAFF
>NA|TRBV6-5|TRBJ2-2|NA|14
TGTGCCAGCAGGCGGGGCCTATCCACCGGGGAGCTGTTTTTT
CASRRGLSTGELFF
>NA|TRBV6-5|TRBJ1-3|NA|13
TGTGCCACAAAGACAGACTCTGGAAACACCATATATTTT
CATKTDSGNTIYF
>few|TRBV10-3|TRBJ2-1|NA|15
TGTGCCATCAGTGCCATCCTGAGCTCCTACAATGAGCAGTTCTTC
CAISAILSSYNEQFF
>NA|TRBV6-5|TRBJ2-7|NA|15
TGTGCCAGCAGTTACTCCGGGACAAATACCTACGAGCAGTACTTC
CASSYSGTNTYEQYF
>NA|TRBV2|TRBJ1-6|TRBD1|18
TGTGCCAGGGGGTTGGTTTCGGGGACAGCCGCCTATAATTCACCCCTCCACTTT
CARGLVSGTAAYNSPLHF
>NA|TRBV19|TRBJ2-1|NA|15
TGTGCCAGTAGGCGCGGTCGAGACGCCTACAATGAGCAGTTCTTC
CASRRGRDAYNEQFF
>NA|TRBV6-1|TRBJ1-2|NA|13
TGTGCCAGCAGTGAATCCGGGATTGTAGGCTACACCTTC
CASSESGIVGYTF
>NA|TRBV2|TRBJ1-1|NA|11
TGTGCCAGCAGGACAGGTTCTGAAGCTTTCTTT
CASRTGSEAFF
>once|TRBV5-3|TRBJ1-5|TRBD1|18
TGTGCCAGAAGCTTGCCTCTTCCCGAACGACAGGGTATTCAGCCCCAGCATTTT
CARSLPLPERQGIQPQHF
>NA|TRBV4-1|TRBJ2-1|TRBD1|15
TGCGCCAGCAGCCAAGGAGGGACAGCCTACAATGAGCAGTTCTTC
CASSQGGTAYNEQFF
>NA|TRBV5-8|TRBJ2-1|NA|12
TGTGCCAGCAGCTTGGCGAGCAATGAGCAGTTCTTC
CASSLASNEQFF